This T cell receptor (beta chain) is from a study of Ad26.COV2.S vaccination and SARS-CoV-2 variants. This clone was seen just once. No antigen is known for it. Overall study findings and caveats: From the TCR breadth and depth analyses, total T cell responses may have been underestimated.

Generated by immunoSEQ multiplex PCR, the TCRdb table keeps only in-frame clones and is missing some. The sample lists about 480,000 clones; approximately 88% were seen once. CDR1 and CDR2 from the germline V gene are SGHTA and FQGNSA. Trimming took off 5 bases at V and 2 bases at J, with 13 bases between the two ends. The CDR3 is made up of 14 amino acids. The treatment: around 19 received Ad26.COV2.S at low or high dose, single or two shots; 5 received placebo; per-sample allocation not given. Samples were taken on day 63 after the first vaccine or placebo injection. The sequence was obtained from a person aged 18 to 59 who received the Ad26.COV2.S COVID-19 vaccine or a placebo. The material sequenced was peripheral blood, taken in a trial of Ad26.COV2.S vaccine versus placebo. The rearrangement links TRBV7-2 to TRBJ2-7; D could derive from TRBD1 or TRBD2 (5 bases each). The CDR3 loop is CASSLQLGAYEQYF. The DNA for the CDR3 is TGTGCCAGCAGCCTTCAATTGGGGGCCTACGAGCAGTACTTC.